These 16 T cell receptor beta chains came from one sample sequenced in a study of control samples from healthy donors and cancer patients. Sequencing was performed with immunoSEQ multiplex PCR; in TCRdb, only in-frame clones are kept and a portion is missing. The sample includes 150,000 to 200,000 clones, around 94% of them seen just once. Source material: blood. All receptors come from a young woman in good health.

This sequence joins TRBV5-6 and TRBJ2-7; D call uncertain. This CDR3 is 14 amino acids long. CDR1 is SGHDT, CDR2 YYEEEE, per germline. Trimming pared 0 bases from V and 0 bases from J, leaving 7 bases between. The CDR3 region has the DNA TGTGCCAGCAGCTTGGACAGATTCTCCTACGAGCAGTACTTC. This codes for CASSLDRFSYEQYF.

This rearrangement joins TRBV29-1 to TRBJ1-2; possible D gene TRBD1, 5 bases. The germline V and J ends were trimmed by 6 bases and 4 bases, with 15 bases remaining between them. Germline V gene data show CDR1 as SQVTM and CDR2 as ANQGSEA. The length of the CDR3 is 13 residues. CDR3 sequence (DNA): TGCAGCGTGGGTGAACAGGCCACCTATGGCTACACCTTC. It encodes CSVGEQATYGYTF.

This clone was counted a single time. The rearrangement joins TRBV28 to TRBJ1-1; 9 bases match TRBD1. The CDR3 extends over 14 amino acids. The trim removed 4 bases at V and 4 bases at J, leaving 4 bases unmatched. Germline lookup yields CDR1 MDHEN and CDR2 SYDVKM. This CDR3 is CASSSGTGITEAFF. For the CDR3, the DNA is TGTGCCAGCAGTTCCGGGACAGGGATCACTGAAGCTTTCTTT.

The chain links TRBV19 to TRBJ1-2; tentative D call: TRBD1 (5 bases). The CDR3 runs 13 residues. Germline-derived CDR1 and CDR2 are LNHDA and SQIVND (reference sequence). The germline V and J ends were trimmed by 7 bases and 3 bases, with 12 bases remaining between them. The CDR3 region is CASNSGTDYGYTF. CDR3 nucleotides: TGTGCCAGTAACTCCGGGACGGACTATGGCTACACCTTC.

This clone was recorded a few times. The rearrangement links TRBV3-1 (or the pseudogene TRBV3-2) to TRBJ1-3; D possibly corresponds to TRBD1 (5 bases). Germline V gives CDR1 LGHDT, CDR2 YNNKEL (reference sequence). The CDR3 contains 12 residues. Trimming took 4 bases from V and 5 from J, leaving 6 bases between them. CDR3 in DNA: TGTGCCAGCAGCCTGGACAGAAACACCATATATTTT. Translation gives CASSLDRNTIYF.

The chain carries TRBV19 and TRBJ2-4, with TRBD2 matching over 8 bases. The germline CDR1 and CDR2 sequences are LNHDA and SQIVND (reference sequence). This CDR3 comprises 16 residues. The ends lost 5 bases at V and 3 bases at J; junction bases unmatched: 9. In DNA form, the CDR3 reads TGTGCCAGTAGTCCGCGGGGGGATGTTTTCAAAAACATTCAGTACTTC. It specifies CASSPRGDVFKNIQYF.

The V call is TRBV24-1, the J call TRBJ2-2; possible D gene TRBD2, 6 bases. Trimming shortened V by 2 bases and J by 5 bases, and 20 bases separated the two germline ends. CDR3 length equals 18 residues. CDR1 KGHDR and CDR2 SFDVKD come from the germline V gene. In DNA form, the CDR3 reads TGTGCCACCAGTGATTCATCAGGCCCCTCGGGGGAGACCGGGGAGCTGTTTTTT. This gives the protein CATSDSSGPSGETGELFF.

V usage is TRBV16 and J usage is TRBJ1-1, with 8 bases matching TRBD1. Germline V lookup: CDR1 KGHSY, CDR2 FQNENV. The CDR3 extends over 16 amino acids. Trimming at V came to 2 bases and at J to 0 bases, leaving 5 bases not matched to a gene. The CDR3: CASSQVAGGLNTEAFF. The CDR3 nucleotides read TGTGCCAGCAGCCAAGTAGCAGGGGGCCTGAACACTGAAGCTTTCTTT.

The chain's CDR3 is CASSPRADNYGYTF. The CDR3 nucleotides read TGTGCCAGCTCACCACGGGCGGATAACTATGGCTACACCTTC. V and J are TRBV18 and TRBJ1-2; D remains ambiguous. Germline V lookup: CDR1 KGHSH, CDR2 LQKENI. V was pared by 1 base and J by 1 base, with 7 bases between. There are 14 residues in the CDR3. Looking up the rest from reference TRBV18 and TRBJ1-2 gives the full variable domain: NAGVMQNPRHLVRRRGQEARLRCSPMKGHSHVYWYRQLPEEGLKFMVYLQKENIIDESGMPKERFSAEFPKEGPSILRIQQVVRGDSAAYFCASSPRADNYGYTFGSGTRLTVV.

This chain connects TRBV9 to TRBJ2-3; 7 positions agree with TRBD2. Germline CDR1 and CDR2: SGDLS and YYNGEE. J was trimmed by 2 bases and V by 5 bases; bases with no gene match: 14. This CDR3 has 17 amino acids. The CDR3 loop reads CASSRGDSAGITDTQYF. For the CDR3, the DNA is TGTGCCAGCAGTCGGGGGGACTCAGCGGGGATCACAGATACGCAGTATTTT.

This clone was detected once. This chain uses TRBV7-9 with TRBJ1-6; TRBD1 is a possible D gene (6 bases). The CDR3 is made up of 14 amino acids. The V gene's germline CDR1 is SEHNR and CDR2 FQNEAQ (reference sequence). Trimming pared 1 base from V and 9 bases from J, leaving 10 bases between. CDR3 region: CASSLDRDGSPLHF. The CDR3 DNA sequence: TGTGCCAGCAGCTTAGACAGGGACGGTTCACCCCTCCACTTT.

The chain uses TRBV20-1 and TRBJ1-5; no definite D call. This CDR3 has 14 amino acids. The germline V gene has CDR1 DFQATT and CDR2 SNEGSKA (reference sequence). Trimming pared 6 bases from V and 4 bases from J, leaving 16 bases between. CDR3 residues: CSASQTGVNQPQHF. The CDR3 DNA sequence: TGCAGTGCGAGTCAGACCGGGGTTAATCAGCCCCAGCATTTT.

The chain has TRBV11-2 and TRBJ1-2, with 9 bases aligning to TRBD1. The V and J ends lost 5 bases and 6 bases, in that order; junction bases with no gene match: 13. Germline loops: CDR1 SGHAT, CDR2 FQNNGV. The CDR3 has 16 residues. The CDR3 DNA is TGTGCCAGCAGCCCCCGGGCGGGACAGGGAATTAATGGCTACACCTTC. Translating gives CASSPRAGQGINGYTF.

The V call is TRBV19, the J call TRBJ2-7; 7 bases align to TRBD1. The CDR3 runs 13 residues. V was pared by 8 bases and J by 8 bases, with 12 bases of the junction left unmatched. Germline CDR1 LNHDA, CDR2 SQIVND (reference sequence). Written as DNA, the CDR3 is TGTGCCAGTGCACAGGGGATGGAGTACCAGCAGTACTTC. It specifies CASAQGMEYQQYF.

This rearrangement joins TRBV4-2 to TRBJ2-3; 7 bases map to TRBD2. Germline trimming cut 0 bases from V and 3 bases from J; bases unmatched to any gene: 3. The length of the CDR3 is 15 residues. The germline CDR1 and CDR2 sequences are LGHNA and YNFKEQ. The CDR3 reads CASSQESGVTDTQYF. CDR3 in DNA: TGTGCCAGCAGCCAAGAAAGCGGGGTGACAGATACGCAGTATTTT.

This clone was seen once. This chain joins TRBV6-5 and TRBJ1-2; no reliable D call. Trimming stripped 10 bases from V and 4 bases from J, with 16 bases between. The CDR3 consists of 13 residues. CDR1 and CDR2 from the germline V gene are MNHEY and SVGAGI. CDR3 loop: CATSRPGVYGYTF. CDR3 nucleotides: TGTGCCACCTCCCGCCCCGGAGTCTATGGCTACACCTTC.